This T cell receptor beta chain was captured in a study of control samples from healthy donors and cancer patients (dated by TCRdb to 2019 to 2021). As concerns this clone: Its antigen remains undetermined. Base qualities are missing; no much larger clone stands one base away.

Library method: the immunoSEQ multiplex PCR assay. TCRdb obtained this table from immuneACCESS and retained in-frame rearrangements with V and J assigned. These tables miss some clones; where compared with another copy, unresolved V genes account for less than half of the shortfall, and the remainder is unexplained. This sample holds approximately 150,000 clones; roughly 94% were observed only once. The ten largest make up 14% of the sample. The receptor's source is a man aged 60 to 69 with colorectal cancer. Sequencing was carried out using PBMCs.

The CDR3 sequence is CASSLAQVINTIYF. The nucleotide sequence reads as follows: TGTGCCAGCAGCTTAGCTCAGGTGATAAACACCATATATTTT. The chain is encoded by TRBV7-2 joined to TRBJ1-3; the D gene is not confidently resolved. As encoded in the germline V gene, CDR1 is SGHTA while CDR2 is FQGNSA. The junction carries 9 bases between V and J, which are trimmed by 0 bases and 6 bases respectively. The CDR3, cysteine through phenylalanine, is 14 amino acids long. Only CDR3 DNA remains: 42 bases, in frame from the first base.